This T cell receptor (beta chain) was observed in a study of beta chain features in type 1 diabetes. Study summary: All samples combined gave 107,917,701 sorted cells for examination. Broader study findings: Type 1 diabetes patients had VDJ junctions that carried fewer insertions and more deletions. Whether TCRB rearrangement is influenced by HLA type went unresolved here. All four CD4+ subsets of Type 1 diabetes patients contained TCRB CDR3s that were moderately but significantly shorter.

As every portion of the isolated RNA was reverse transcribed, the sequencing read expressed TCRB transcripts. The study obtained an average of approximately 1 million reads from stem cell-like memory T cell samples. Sequencing was performed with immunoSEQ multiplex PCR; in TCRdb, only in-frame clones are kept and a portion is missing. This sample has around 45,000 clones, with roughly 45% found just once. As for this clone: The antigen is not known.

V shed 1 base and J shed 2 bases, with 12 bases lying between them. This CDR3 region has 15 residues. CDR1 is SGHAT, CDR2 FQNNGV, per germline. The TCR was taken from a man younger than 45 with type 1 diabetes. The sequenced sample was stem cell memory CD4+ T cells from blood. The V call is TRBV11-2, the J call TRBJ2-7; tentative D call: TRBD2 (5 bases). CDR3 DNA: TGTGCCAGCAGCTTAGTTGGTGACGGGGCCTACGAGCAGTACTTC. Translation: CASSLVGDGAYEQYF.